This T cell receptor beta chain was observed in a study of blood T cell repertoires in COVID-19. Study context: From T cells, B-cell-depleted T cells, or PBMCs came the material, which was cDNA or gDNA.

In the original analysis: Estimates of nucleated cell counts were drawn from the amplification of reference gene primers. Measured with immunoSEQ multiplex PCR; TCRdb has only the in-frame clones, and not every one. From that table come the V and J calls and clone size; the DNA was used to work out D and trimming. The profile shows about 140,000 clones, 80% to 90% of them singletons. The V gene end was trimmed by 7 bases and the J gene end by 7 bases; junction bases not matched to a gene: 9. The CDR3 contains 14 residues. The germline CDR1 and CDR2 sequences are MNHNY and SVGAGI (reference sequence).

The material sequenced was peripheral blood. The sequence came from a woman aged 45-60 years with active or convalescent COVID-19. The genes are TRBV6-6 and TRBJ1-1; 10 nucleotides agree with TRBD1. The CDR3 is CASMRGQGYIEAFF. The CDR3 nucleotides are TGTGCCAGCATGCGGGGACAGGGGTATATTGAAGCTTTCTTT.